A selection of T cell receptor beta chains follows, all from one sample in a study of identical twins. TCRdb processed the 5' RACE reads anew with MiXCR; each CDR3 protein has one entry. Among some 760,000 distinct CDR3 sequences listed, roughly 18% were seen once. These data are also associated with another study on T cells expressing NK-cell markers.

The sequenced material came from PBMCs. All receptors derive from a woman aged 18-29 years in good health. The CDR3 runs from the conserved cysteine through the conserved F or W. The order of the fields is clone size, J gene, V gene, D gene, CDR3 protein, CDR3 DNA. D genes are given only for firm matches. A row's size may be missing; if present it is once, few, many or a size class.

>-|TRBJ2-7|TRBV6-5|-
CASSYTPGQSYEQYF
TGTGCCAGCAGTTACACCCCGGGGCAATCGTACGAGCAGTACTTC
>few|TRBJ1-5|TRBV20-1|-
CSARDLGGGQPQHF
TGCAGTGCTAGAGATTTGGGAGGAGGGCAGCCCCAGCATTTT
>few|TRBJ2-7|TRBV20-1|TRBD2
CSAPTSGRAYEQYF
TGCAGTGCCCCTACTAGCGGGAGGGCCTACGAGCAGTACTTC
>few|TRBJ1-1|TRBV19|-
CASSISLYMNTEAFF
TGTGCCAGTAGTATAAGTTTGTACATGAACACTGAAGCTTTCTTT
>-|TRBJ1-4|TRBV6-1|-
CASSGGMGIGEKLFF
TGTGCCAGCAGTGGAGGGATGGGGATAGGGGAAAAACTGTTTTTT
>few|TRBJ2-2|TRBV6-1|-
CASSQHNTGELFF
TGTGCCAGCAGCCAACACAACACCGGGGAGCTGTTTTTT
>-|TRBJ2-1|TRBV4-1|TRBD2
CASSQDPLLAGGSNEQFF
TGCGCCAGCAGCCAAGACCCGCTACTAGCGGGAGGTTCCAATGAGCAGTTCTTC
>many|TRBJ2-3|TRBV12-3/TRBV12-4|-
CASSQTTDTQYF
TGTGCCAGCAGTCAGACCACAGATACGCAGTATTTT
>few|TRBJ2-1|TRBV20-1|-
CSADARGNEQFF
TGCAGTGCGGACGCGAGAGGCAATGAGCAGTTCTTC
>-|TRBJ2-1|TRBV5-1|-
CASSLAPGTYNEQFF
TGCGCCAGCAGCTTGGCACCAGGGACCTACAATGAGCAGTTCTTC
>many|TRBJ2-2|TRBV29-1|-
CSANRANTGELFF
TGCAGCGCGAACCGGGCCAACACCGGGGAGCTGTTTTTT
>few|TRBJ1-1|TRBV6-1|-
CASSRQPNTEAFF
TGTGCCAGCAGCCGACAGCCGAACACTGAAGCTTTCTTT
>-|TRBJ2-1|TRBV10-3|TRBD1
CAIGGTGTNEQFF
TGTGCCATCGGGGGGACAGGTACCAATGAGCAGTTCTTC
>-|TRBJ2-5|TRBV30|-
CAGDTAGRGRETQYF
TGTGCCGGGGATACCGCAGGGCGGGGAAGAGAGACCCAGTACTTC
>once|TRBJ1-2|TRBV30|-
CAFRTVLDGYTF
TGTGCCTTTCGGACCGTCCTGGACGGCTACACCTTC
>-|TRBJ2-5|TRBV27|-
CASSPQEWLGETQYF
TGTGCCAGCAGCCCTCAGGAGTGGTTGGGCGAGACCCAGTACTTC
>few|TRBJ1-5|TRBV23-1|-
CASSHRRGGQPQHF
TGCGCCAGCAGTCACAGGCGCGGGGGTCAGCCCCAGCATTTT
>many|TRBJ2-6|TRBV6-2/TRBV6-3|TRBD1
CATSKGQGSSGANVLTF
TGTGCCACCTCGAAAGGACAGGGCAGCTCTGGGGCCAACGTCCTGACTTTC
>-|TRBJ2-7|TRBV18|TRBD2
CASSRLAGGIDEQYF
TGTGCCAGCTCCCGACTCGCGGGAGGAATCGACGAGCAGTACTTC
>few|TRBJ2-6|TRBV20-1|-
CSARNSPSGANVLTF
TGCAGTGCTAGAAATTCTCCCTCTGGGGCCAACGTCCTGACTTTC
>few|TRBJ2-3|TRBV2|-
CASGGGSGPYTDTQYF
TGTGCCAGCGGAGGAGGAAGCGGCCCCTACACAGATACGCAGTATTTT
>few|TRBJ2-1|TRBV6-2/TRBV6-3|-
CASSYAEGLPQFF
TGTGCCAGCAGTTACGCGGAGGGACTCCCCCAGTTCTTC
>few|TRBJ2-7|TRBV4-3|-
CASSSWTQSRSYEQYF
TGCGCCAGCAGCTCCTGGACACAATCCCGCTCCTACGAGCAGTACTTC
>-|TRBJ2-7|TRBV18|TRBD2
CASSEGNGGTYEQYF
TGTGCCAGCTCGGAAGGGAACGGGGGGACCTACGAGCAGTACTTC
>few|TRBJ2-5|TRBV20-1|-
CSARDPGISIQETQYF
TGCAGTGCTAGAGATCCTGGGATCTCGATTCAAGAGACCCAGTACTTC
>-|TRBJ1-3|TRBV7-9|-
CASSFSRSGNTIYF
TGTGCCAGCAGCTTTTCCCGCTCTGGAAACACCATATATTTT
>-|TRBJ2-7|TRBV30|-
CAWRKGPSSYEQYF
TGTGCCTGGAGAAAGGGACCGAGCTCCTACGAGCAGTACTTC
>-|TRBJ2-5|TRBV4-3|-
CATGPRSEGETQYF
TGCGCCACAGGCCCTAGGAGCGAAGGAGAGACCCAGTACTTC
>few|TRBJ2-7|TRBV29-1|-
CSVRRSSYEQYF
TGCAGCGTTCGCCGGAGCTCCTACGAGCAGTACTTC
>-|TRBJ2-7|TRBV10-3|-
CAIRERPSYEQYF
TGTGCCATCAGAGAGAGACCCTCCTACGAGCAGTACTTC
>-|TRBJ1-1|TRBV9|-
CASSGRDIRTEAFF
TGTGCCAGCAGCGGCAGGGATATCCGCACTGAAGCTTTCTTT
>-|TRBJ1-1|TRBV5-6|TRBD1
CASSPGTDLEAFF
TGTGCCAGCAGCCCTGGGACAGACCTTGAAGCTTTCTTT
>few|TRBJ1-1|TRBV12-3/TRBV12-4|-
CASSLQGLSTEAFF
TGTGCCAGCAGTTTACAGGGGTTGAGCACTGAAGCTTTCTTT
>-|TRBJ2-1|TRBV20-1|-
CSASRALSGEQFF
TGCAGTGCTAGTAGGGCCCTAAGTGGTGAGCAGTTCTTC
>few|TRBJ2-5|TRBV5-6|TRBD1
CASSSEDRGYQETQYF
TGTGCCAGCAGCTCTGAGGACAGGGGGTACCAAGAGACCCAGTACTTC
>-|TRBJ1-4|TRBV3-1|-
CASSQDSRESKLFF
TGTGCCAGCAGCCAAGATTCTCGAGAATCCAAACTGTTTTTT
>few|TRBJ2-1|TRBV15|TRBD2
CATSRGRLAGVNEQFF
TGTGCCACCAGCAGAGGAAGGCTAGCGGGTGTCAATGAGCAGTTCTTC
>-|TRBJ2-2|TRBV29-1|TRBD1
CSVGHRDRNTGELFF
TGCAGCGTTGGACACCGGGACAGGAACACCGGGGAGCTGTTTTTT
>-|TRBJ2-1|TRBV7-2|TRBD2
CASSPRTRSEQFF
TGTGCCAGCAGCCCTCGGACTAGAAGTGAGCAGTTCTTC
>-|TRBJ1-2|TRBV5-1|TRBD1
CASSLGRDRVTNYGYTF
TGCGCCAGCAGCCTTGGGAGGGACAGAGTAACAAACTATGGCTACACCTTC
>many|TRBJ2-3|TRBV12-3/TRBV12-4|-
CASSWASTDTQYF
TGTGCCAGCAGTTGGGCTAGCACAGATACGCAGTATTTT
>few|TRBJ1-2|TRBV7-2|-
CASSSRALNYGYTF
TGTGCCAGCAGTTCTAGGGCGTTAAACTATGGCTACACCTTC
>few|TRBJ2-1|TRBV10-3|TRBD1
CAISRDRGRLNEQFF
TGTGCCATCAGTAGGGACAGGGGGCGTTTGAATGAGCAGTTCTTC
>-|TRBJ2-3|TRBV5-1|-
CASRARDTQYF
TGCGCCAGCAGGGCCAGGGATACGCAGTATTTT
>-|TRBJ2-3|TRBV4-3|TRBD2
CASRRGGDWADTQYF
TGCGCCAGCCGACGGGGAGGGGATTGGGCAGATACGCAGTATTTT
>-|TRBJ2-7|TRBV5-1|-
CASSLNDPAYEQYF
TGCGCCAGCAGCTTAAATGACCCAGCCTACGAGCAGTACTTC
>-|TRBJ1-1|TRBV10-3|-
CAISEGPWRDTEAFF
TGTGCCATCAGTGAGGGGCCGTGGCGGGACACTGAAGCTTTCTTT
>-|TRBJ2-7|TRBV12-3/TRBV12-4|-
CASSPDSSPGEQYF
TGTGCCAGCAGCCCGGACAGTTCTCCTGGCGAGCAGTACTTC
>-|TRBJ2-1|TRBV10-2|-
CAIQEDSNEQFF
TGCGCCATCCAGGAGGATTCCAATGAGCAGTTCTTC
>many|TRBJ2-7|TRBV12-3/TRBV12-4|TRBD2
CASSLGAGAYEQYF
TGTGCCAGCAGTTTAGGAGCGGGAGCGTACGAGCAGTACTTC
>once|TRBJ1-6|TRBV3-1|-
CASSPTLLRGPNSPLHF
TGTGCCAGCAGCCCCACGCTGCTAAGGGGACCAAATTCACCCCTCCACTTT
>-|TRBJ2-1|TRBV11-2|-
CASSLEGNAAYNEQFF
TGTGCCAGCAGCTTAGAAGGGAATGCCGCCTACAATGAGCAGTTCTTC
>-|TRBJ2-7|TRBV4-3|TRBD2
CASSQDWASGSYEQYF
TGCGCCAGCAGCCAAGATTGGGCTAGCGGGTCCTACGAGCAGTACTTC
>few|TRBJ1-2|TRBV12-5|-
CASGFLRYGYTF
TGTGCTAGTGGTTTCCTTCGCTATGGCTACACCTTC
>few|TRBJ2-3|TRBV12-3/TRBV12-4|TRBD2
CASSPTWTSGRATQYF
TGTGCCAGCAGCCCGACCTGGACTAGCGGGAGAGCTACGCAGTATTTT